The T cell receptor beta chain described here comes from a study of post-analysis software for immune sequencing data. Study as a whole: Courses of disease covered relapsing-remitting, secondary progressive and progressive-relapsing multiple sclerosis.

The sample holds many counts of this clonotype. Its antigen is unknown. Study-wide findings and caveats: In multiple sclerosis, normalized Chao1 diversity was significantly below that of controls. Higher frequency in patients than in controls was seen for a handful of TRBV segments, with TRBV5-6, TRBV5-1 and TRBV20-1 among them. Samples from one preparation batch, clustered by F measure, grouped strongly together.

The ends lost 4 bases at V and 3 bases at J; junction bases unmatched: 4. Looked up from germline, CDR1 is MGHDK and CDR2 is SYGVNS. The CDR3 covers 14 residues. Every TCR beta cDNA library bore unique molecular identifiers. About 500,000 cDNA molecules were obtained per 1 to 10 million input T cells. A single record per CDR3 protein comes from TCRdb applying MiXCR to the PCR reads. The sample has over 700,000 distinct CDR3 sequences, 30% seen once; the top ten hold more than 0.55%. Specimen: blood. The genes are TRBV25-1 and TRBJ2-7; 9 bases are shared with TRBD2. The TCR comes from a girl aged 10-17 years with multiple sclerosis. The CDR3 DNA follows: TGTGCCAGCAGTGCCCTAGCGGGGTACTACGAGCAGTACTTC. Translation: CASSALAGYYEQYF.